A selection of T cell receptor beta chains follows, all from one sample in a study of T cells in Graves' hyperthyroidism and ophthalmopathy. TCRdb reanalysed the multiplex PCR reads using MiXCR and keeps one entry per CDR3 protein. The table includes a few hundred thousand distinct CDR3 sequences, 15% to 20% detected once. Sequenced sample: blood. All receptors derive from a woman aged 18 to 35 with Graves' ophthalmopathy. The CDR3 runs from the conserved cysteine through the conserved F or W. D genes are given only for firm matches. Some rows mark clone size as missing; the rest say once, few, many or name a class of expanded clone.

V: TRBV12-3/TRBV12-4; size: few; J: TRBJ2-1; D: -; CDR3: CASSLAPTGGRLPGLGYNEQFF; DNA: TGTGCCAGCAGTTTAGCCCCAACAGGGGGCCGCCTACCGGGACTAGGATACAATGAGCAGTTCTTC
V: TRBV7-8; size: many; J: TRBJ1-6; D: -; CDR3: CASSYAILGGSNSPLHF; DNA: TGTGCCAGCAGCTATGCGATCCTAGGGGGATCTAATTCACCCCTCCACTTT
V: TRBV7-9; size: many; J: TRBJ2-7; D: -; CDR3: CASSFLGKEEQYF; DNA: TGTGCCAGCAGCTTTCTTGGGAAGGAGGAGCAGTACTTC
V: TRBV12-5; size: many; J: TRBJ2-5; D: TRBD2; CDR3: CASGFAMTSGQETQYF; DNA: TGTGCTAGTGGTTTCGCCATGACTAGCGGCCAAGAGACCCAGTACTTC
V: TRBV4-3; size: few; J: TRBJ1-2; D: -; CDR3: CASSQVSGNNYGYTF; DNA: TGCGCCAGCAGCCAAGTTTCGGGGAATAACTATGGCTACACCTTC
V: TRBV6-1; size: few; J: TRBJ2-1; D: -; CDR3: CASSEASSRRNEQFF; DNA: TGTGCCAGCAGTGAAGCAAGTAGCCGTAGAAATGAGCAGTTCTTC
V: TRBV19; size: -; J: TRBJ2-3; D: -; CDR3: CASNSGPDTQYF; DNA: TGTGCCAGTAATTCGGGCCCAGATACGCAGTATTTT
V: TRBV15; size: -; J: TRBJ2-1; D: TRBD2; CDR3: CATSPGRVSSYNEQFF; DNA: TGTGCCACCAGCCCGGGGAGGGTGAGCTCCTACAATGAGCAGTTCTTC
V: TRBV5-6; size: -; J: TRBJ1-2; D: -; CDR3: CASSLGADYGYTF; DNA: TGTGCCAGCAGCTTGGGGGCAGACTATGGCTACACCTTC
V: TRBV10-3; size: few; J: TRBJ2-7; D: -; CDR3: CAISKNRDYEQYF; DNA: TGTGCCATCTCGAAAAACAGGGACTACGAGCAGTACTTC
V: TRBV3-1; size: many; J: TRBJ2-1; D: TRBD2; CDR3: CASSQVVGAGGASGDEQFF; DNA: TGTGCCAGCAGCCAAGTTGTTGGGGCGGGGGGCGCTTCCGGGGATGAGCAGTTCTTC
V: TRBV6-1; size: few; J: TRBJ2-7; D: TRBD1; CDR3: CASRLGDSSYEQYF; DNA: TGTGCCAGCAGGCTTGGGGACAGCTCCTACGAGCAGTACTTC